One sample yielded the 20 T cell receptor beta chains listed below, sequenced in a study of control samples from healthy donors and cancer patients. Profiled with immunoSEQ multiplex PCR; TCRdb holds only in-frame clones, not every one. The sample carries 90,000 to 100,000 clones, about four fifths recorded once. What was sequenced was blood. The receptors were sampled from a man between 60 and 75 years old in good health.

V and J are TRBV7-2 and TRBJ1-4; D is uncertain. Germline values: CDR1 SGHTA, CDR2 FQGNSA. CDR3 length equals 13 residues. Trimming cost V 1 base and J 7 bases, with 7 bases left between them. The CDR3 protein is CASSLGTSEKLFF. CDR3 DNA: TGTGCCAGCAGCTTAGGCACATCTGAAAAACTGTTTTTT.

This CDR3 reads CASSLGYRGGGGTEAFF. CDR3 nucleotide sequence: TGCGCCAGCAGCTTGGGTTACAGGGGTGGGGGAGGCACTGAAGCTTTCTTT. This sequence joins TRBV5-1 and TRBJ1-1, with TRBD1 matching 7 bases. CDR1 is SGHRS and CDR2 is YFSETQ in the germline V gene. J was trimmed by 4 bases and V by 0 bases; bases with no gene match: 12. This CDR3 spans 17 amino acids.

The chain carries TRBV25-1 and TRBJ2-7; no clear D. Trimming stripped 4 bases from V and 0 bases from J, with 4 bases between. Germline values: CDR1 MGHDK, CDR2 SYGVNS. The CDR3 covers 12 residues. CDR3: CASSAVSYEQYF. CDR3 sequence (DNA): TGTGCCAGCAGTGCCGTCTCCTACGAGCAGTACTTC.

The chain joins TRBV25-1 to TRBJ2-7, with 7 bases matching TRBD2. With 3 bases clipped from V and 0 bases from J, the junction kept 8 bases outside the gene matches. This CDR3 contains 16 residues. Germline CDR1 is MGHDK and CDR2 is SYGVNS. In nucleotides, the CDR3 is TGTGCCAGCAGTGATAACCGGGACTACCTCTCCTACGAGCAGTACTTC. It is translated as CASSDNRDYLSYEQYF.

The gene calls are TRBV28 and TRBJ1-6, with a weak D call TRBD1 (5 bases). Germline-derived CDR1 and CDR2 are MDHEN and SYDVKM. There are 13 residues in the CDR3. Trimming shortened V by 6 bases and J by 7 bases, and 10 bases separated the two germline ends. The DNA of the CDR3 is TGTGCCAGCAGGGAGGGGCGGAATTCACCCCTCCACTTT. It is translated as CASREGRNSPLHF.

This clone was seen only once. The genes are TRBV20-1 and TRBJ2-7; 7 nucleotides line up with TRBD2. The CDR3 is made up of 14 amino acids. Trimming took 3 bases from V and 1 from J; bases not matched to a gene: 6. Germline V gene sequence: CDR1 DFQATT, CDR2 SNEGSKA (reference sequence). Here the CDR3 DNA reads TGCAGTGCTAGTGGACTAGATCTTTCCTACGAGCAGTACTTC. It codes for CSASGLDLSYEQYF.

CDR3 in DNA: TGTGCCAGCAGCGTAGGGGTAGGGAGGTCCACCGGGGAGCTGTTTTTT. It is translated as CASSVGVGRSTGELFF. The chain employs TRBV9 and TRBJ2-2; TRBD2 might be the D (6 bases). Deletions cut 0 bases from V and 4 bases from J, with 13 bases between. Germline CDR1 and CDR2: SGDLS and YYNGEE. CDR3 length equals 16 residues. The whole variable domain, filled in from reference TRBV9 and TRBJ2-2, reads DSGVTQTPKHLITATGQRVTLRCSPRSGDLSVYWYQQSLDQGLQFLIQYYNGEERAKGNILERFSAQQFPDLHSELNLSSLELGDSALYFCASSVGVGRSTGELFFGEGSRLTVL.

This clone was detected only once. The CDR3: CASSLPATGDTQYF. The CDR3 nucleotides are TGTGCCAGCAGCCTCCCGGCCACGGGAGATACGCAGTATTTT. This chain joins TRBV7-9 and TRBJ2-3; D is unclear. V lost 5 bases, J lost 5 bases, and 14 bases lay in between. The germline gives CDR1 SEHNR, CDR2 FQNEAQ (reference sequence). This CDR3 has 14 amino acids.

This chain uses TRBV20-1 with TRBJ1-4; D is uncertain. The CDR3 has 11 residues. Germline CDR1 DFQATT, CDR2 SNEGSKA (reference sequence). Trimming pared 4 bases from V and 8 bases from J, leaving 8 bases between. This chain's CDR3 is CSAKTGEKLFF. The DNA for the CDR3 is TGCAGTGCTAAGACGGGGGAAAAACTGTTTTTT.

DNA of the CDR3: TGTGCCTGGAGTGTGGAAGGTAGGGGGAACAATCAGCCCCAGCATTTT. It specifies CAWSVEGRGNNQPQHF. The chain employs TRBV30 and TRBJ1-5; possibly TRBD1 for D (6 bases). Germline lookup yields CDR1 GTSNPN and CDR2 SVGIG (reference sequence). The CDR3 is 16 residues long. The V end was cut by 0 bases, the J end by 3 bases, with 15 bases between. Combining the CDR3 with reference TRBV30 and TRBJ1-5 gives the whole variable domain SQTIHQWPATLVQPVGSPLSLECTVEGTSNPNLYWYRQAAGRGLQLLFYSVGIGQISSEVPQNLSASRPQDRQFILSSKKLLLSDSGFYLCAWSVEGRGNNQPQHFGDGTRLSIL.

The chain couples TRBV18 to TRBJ1-5; D is unresolved. The CDR3 consists of 13 residues. V shed 3 bases and J shed 3 bases, with 6 bases lying between them. Germline V CDR1 and CDR2: KGHSH, LQKENI. CDR3 DNA: TGTGCCAGCTCACCCGATGACAATCAGCCCCAGCATTTT. Translation gives CASSPDDNQPQHF.

J is TRBJ2-2 and V is TRBV19, with TRBD1 identical over 10 bases. V shed 5 bases and J 7 bases; nucleotides not matched to a gene: 16. The CDR3 extends over 18 amino acids. Germline CDR1 is LNHDA and CDR2 is SQIVND (reference sequence). CDR3 DNA: TGTGCCAGTAGTCTGTGGGACAGGGGACCCGGATGGGGCGGGGAGCTGTTTTTT. Translation: CASSLWDRGPGWGGELFF.

This clone was seen a handful of times. The chain carries TRBV2 and TRBJ2-2; TRBD1 matches 8 bases. CDR1 and CDR2 (germline): SNHLY, FYNNEI. V lost 6 bases, J lost 1 base, and 4 bases stayed unmatched. The CDR3 sequence is 15 residues long. CDR3 DNA sequence: TGTGCCAGCAGGCGGGACAGGTTGAACACCGGGGAGCTGTTTTTT. Encoded protein: CASRRDRLNTGELFF.

The V call is TRBV5-1, the J call TRBJ1-6; D gene uncertain. Trimming removed 0 bases at V and 4 bases at J, with 11 bases between. Germline loops: CDR1 SGHRS, CDR2 YFSETQ. The CDR3 is 16 amino acids. This chain's CDR3 is CASSLAEIPYNSPLHF. The CDR3, as DNA: TGCGCCAGCAGCTTGGCTGAAATCCCATATAATTCACCCCTCCACTTT.

The chain links TRBV28 to TRBJ1-3, with D maybe TRBD1 (6 bases). This CDR3 spans 18 amino acids. Germline CDR1 MDHEN, CDR2 SYDVKM. V dropped 6 bases and J dropped 2 bases, with 23 bases sitting between them. The CDR3 sequence is CASRSSSEDSRTGNTIYF. The CDR3 DNA follows: TGTGCCAGCAGGTCTAGTAGTGAGGACAGTCGCACTGGAAACACCATATATTTT.

The chain recombines TRBV20-1 with TRBJ2-7; 7 bases align to TRBD2. The CDR3 spans 13 residues. Trimming removed 3 bases from V and 5 bases from J; junction bases left unmatched: 7. From germline, CDR1 is DFQATT and CDR2 SNEGSKA (reference sequence). The CDR3 nucleotides read TGCAGTGCTAGTGGCCGAGCGGGGAACGAGCAGTACTTC. Protein sequence: CSASGRAGNEQYF.

V gene TRBV4-1 combines with J gene TRBJ1-6, with D hard to call. The ends were cut back, 4 bases at V and 5 bases at J, with 3 bases in the middle. The germline gives CDR1 MGHRA, CDR2 YSYEKL. CDR3 length: 12 residues. CDR3 sequence reads: CASSLNNSPLHF. Here the CDR3 DNA reads TGCGCCAGCAGCCTAAATAATTCACCCCTCCACTTT.

The chain links TRBV4-1 to TRBJ2-5; D uncertain. The ends were cut back, 2 bases at V and 5 bases at J, with 12 bases in the middle. This CDR3 comprises 14 residues. Germline CDR1 and CDR2: MGHRA and YSYEKL. CDR3 nucleotides: TGCGCCAGCAGCCAAACTCTAACGGTGGAGACCCAGTACTTC. Translated: CASSQTLTVETQYF.

This chain joins TRBV10-3 and TRBJ1-1; the D is unclear. Looked up from germline, CDR1 is ENHRY and CDR2 is SYGVKD. The CDR3 runs 12 residues. V was clipped by 4 bases and J by 1 base, with 4 bases between them. Here the CDR3 reads CAISGPNTEAFF. As DNA, the CDR3 is TGTGCCATCAGTGGCCCGAACACTGAAGCTTTCTTT.

This clone came up once. As DNA, the CDR3 is TGTGCCAGCAGTTTAATCGGACAGATGGGATCCGAGCAGTACTTC. The encoded protein is CASSLIGQMGSEQYF. The chain carries TRBV27 and TRBJ2-7; possible D gene TRBD1, 6 bases. V was shortened by 2 bases and J by 6 bases, with 17 bases between the two germline ends. This CDR3 comprises 15 residues. Germline V gene lookup returns CDR1 MNHEY and CDR2 SMNVEV (reference sequence).